This is a list of T cell receptor beta chains from one sample in a study of blood T cells in healthy people across ages. A single record per CDR3 protein comes from TCRdb applying MiXCR to the 5' RACE reads. The sample shows about 800,000 distinct CDR3 sequences, roughly 60% of them seen only once. The specimen sequenced was blood. Receptors were obtained from a man aged 30 to 39 in good health. Each CDR3 is given with its conserved first and last residue. Each record gives: D gene, V gene, J gene, clone size, CDR3 DNA, CDR3 protein. A D gene is named only where the DNA matches it firmly. Clone size is not always given. Where it is, it says once, few, many or a class for expanded clones.

TRBD2	TRBV27	TRBJ2-1	many	TGTGCCAGCAGTTGGGGACTAGCGGGGCAGTACAATGAGCAGTTCTTC	CASSWGLAGQYNEQFF
TRBD2	TRBV4-3	TRBJ2-3	-	TGCGCCAGCAGCCAGAGAAGAGGACTAGCGGGAGATCCTGAGCCTAGCACAGATACGCAGTATTTT	CASSQRRGLAGDPEPSTDTQYF
-	TRBV24-1	TRBJ2-1	-	TGTGCCACCAGTCCAGGGGTAAGCAGACTCTACAATGAGCAGTTCTTC	CATSPGVSRLYNEQFF
-	TRBV28	TRBJ2-1	-	TGTGCCAGCCGCTTGTCCGGGACCCGGACCGGGCAGTTCTTC	CASRLSGTRTGQFF
-	TRBV9	TRBJ2-2	many	TGTGCCAGCAGCCGAGGTGGCACCGGGGAGCTGTTTTTT	CASSRGGTGELFF
TRBD2	TRBV3-1	TRBJ2-1	-	TGTGCCAGCAGCCCCGTCGGGCTAGCGGGGGTTGAGCAGTTCTTC	CASSPVGLAGVEQFF
TRBD2	TRBV7-2	TRBJ2-1	few	TGTGCCAGCAGCTTAGTAGCTAGCGGGGGGTACAATGAGCAGTTCTTC	CASSLVASGGYNEQFF
TRBD1	TRBV20-1	TRBJ2-5	once	TGCAGTGCTCAAGACAGGGGAGAGACCCAGTACTTC	CSAQDRGETQYF
TRBD1	TRBV12-3/TRBV12-4	TRBJ2-5	-	TGTGCCAGCAGAAGGGACAGGGGAATAGAAGAGCAGTACTTC	CASRRDRGIEEQYF
-	TRBV5-1	TRBJ2-7	-	TGCGCCAGCATCGTAGCCAACGAGCAGTACTTC	CASIVANEQYF